The following is a TCR beta chain sequence with its context. Sequencing used immunoSEQ multiplex PCR; TCRdb keeps in-frame clones, though not all of them. This table holds roughly 73,000 clones, nearly 90% found once. The CDR3 contains 15 residues. V lost 2 bases to trimming and J lost 4 bases; unmatched junction nucleotides: 6. From germline, CDR1 is GTSNPN and CDR2 SVGIG (reference sequence). This entry is derived from a study of blood T cell repertoires in COVID-19. The V gene is TRBV30, the J gene TRBJ2-5, with 11 bases aligning to TRBD1. This clonotype was sampled from an older man with active or convalescent COVID-19. The sample was peripheral blood. DNA of the CDR3: TGTGCCTGGAGTTCAGGACAGGGGGCCCCAGAGACCCAGTACTTC. It yields the protein CAWSSGQGAPETQYF.